This TCR beta chain stems from a study of T cells in Graves' hyperthyroidism and ophthalmopathy. Trimming took 6 bases from V and 1 from J, leaving 16 bases between them. The CDR3 is 16 amino acids. It was RNA transcripts that yielded the amplified TCR beta CDR3 regions. Researchers ran a first-round RT-PCR on the TCR CDR3 using the HTBI primer set. TCRdb independently ran MiXCR on the multiplex PCR reads; one entry per CDR3 protein. The sample has about 380,000 distinct CDR3 sequences, under 20% seen once. This TCR was sampled from a man aged 18 to 30 with Graves' ophthalmopathy. Sequencing was done on a sample of blood. This rearrangement joins TRBV6-7 to TRBJ1-5, with D possibly matching TRBD1 (5 bases). TRBV6-7 is flagged as an ORF with uncertain function. CDR3 sequence (DNA): TGTGCCAGCAGCCTTCGCCAGCGGGACAGCAATCAGCCCCAGCATTTT. Residues: CASSLRQRDSNQPQHF.